The 17 T cell receptor beta chains below come from one sample, sequenced in a study of cytomegalovirus exposure and HLA in healthy donors. The PCR made use of 60 Vbeta and 13 Jbeta primers. Generated by immunoSEQ multiplex PCR, the TCRdb table keeps only in-frame clones and is missing some. The sample has about 82,000 clones; about 87% are singletons. Specimen: PBMCs. Receptor source: a man between 18 and 29 years old in good health and CMV-seronegative.

The chain recombines TRBV28 with TRBJ2-1, with TRBD2 matching 9 bases. Germline values: CDR1 MDHEN, CDR2 SYDVKM. The CDR3 sequence is 16 residues long. V shed 1 base, J shed 3 bases, and the junction held 4 bases outside the gene matches. CDR3 DNA sequence: TGTGCCAGCAGTTTATTCCGACTAGCGGACTACAATGAGCAGTTCTTC. It specifies CASSLFRLADYNEQFF.

The chain employs TRBV18 and TRBJ2-1; 8 bases align to TRBD2. Germline CDR1 and CDR2: KGHSH and LQKENI. CDR3 length equals 16 residues. The ends lost 1 base at V and 8 bases at J; junction bases unmatched: 10. Here the CDR3 DNA reads TGTGCCAGCTCACCACTGAGCGGGAGAGGTTTCGATGAGCAGTTCTTC. Translating it yields CASSPLSGRGFDEQFF.

This clone was picked up one time. One end of the junction fails to match germline, which may point to a read error. The genes are TRBV20-1 and TRBJ2-1; the D is unclear. Germline assignment: CDR1 DFQATT and CDR2 SNEGSKA (reference sequence). The CDR3 runs 10 residues. This CDR3 reads CGASLGEQFF. CDR3 in DNA: TGCGGTGCTAGTCTAGGTGAGCAGTTCTTC.

This chain connects TRBV28 to TRBJ2-7; 7 nucleotides line up with TRBD2. Germline CDR1 reads MDHEN; CDR2 reads SYDVKM. V shed 2 bases, J shed 1 base, and the junction held 14 bases outside the gene matches. The CDR3 runs 18 residues. The CDR3 loop is CASSLLLDLRTSSYEQYF. The CDR3 DNA reads as TGTGCCAGCAGTTTACTCTTGGATTTGAGGACTAGTTCCTACGAGCAGTACTTC.

This clone was seen a handful of times. The V call is TRBV19, the J call TRBJ2-1; D may be TRBD2 (6 bases). CDR1 LNHDA and CDR2 SQIVND come from the germline V gene (reference sequence). V was shortened by 1 base and J by 6 bases, with 25 bases between the two germline ends. The CDR3 extends over 19 amino acids. The DNA for the CDR3 is TGTGCCAGTAGTATAGGGAGGGGAAAAGGGAGCTTACGGAGCAATGAGCAGTTCTTC. It encodes CASSIGRGKGSLRSNEQFF.

This rearrangement joins TRBV7-9 to TRBJ1-1; 9 bases fit TRBD1. The length of the CDR3 is 15 residues. Germline CDR1 SEHNR, CDR2 FQNEAQ (reference sequence). Losses at the gene ends were 6 bases for V and 0 bases for J; bases not matched to a gene: 5. CDR3 sequence reads: CASSQGQGMNTEAFF. CDR3 bases: TGTGCCAGCAGTCAAGGACAGGGGATGAACACTGAAGCTTTCTTT.

The chain combines TRBV7-9 with TRBJ2-1; 9 bases line up with TRBD1. Germline V gene lookup returns CDR1 SEHNR and CDR2 FQNEAQ (reference sequence). The V segment lost 1 base and the J segment 5 bases; nucleotides outside the gene matches: 6. The CDR3 spans 16 residues. CDR3 protein: CASSLVGQGKDNEQFF. CDR3 bases: TGTGCCAGCAGCTTAGTCGGACAGGGGAAAGACAATGAGCAGTTCTTC.

The V and J genes are TRBV5-5 and TRBJ2-6; D gene unclear. This CDR3 spans 16 amino acids. Trimming shortened V by 4 bases and J by 0 bases, and 11 bases separated the two germline ends. Per germline, CDR1 SGHKS and CDR2 YYEKEE (reference sequence). CDR3 region: CASSRGPSSGANVLTF. The CDR3, as DNA: TGTGCCAGCAGCCGCGGCCCGAGCTCTGGGGCCAACGTCCTGACTTTC.

This sequence joins TRBV25-1 and TRBJ2-7, with TRBD1 identical over 7 bases. The length of the CDR3 is 13 residues. V shed 3 bases, J shed 1 base, and the junction held 0 bases outside the gene matches. Germline-derived CDR1 and CDR2 are MGHDK and SYGVNS. CDR3 sequence reads: CASSETGSYEQYF. CDR3 DNA sequence: TGTGCCAGCAGTGAGACAGGGTCCTACGAGCAGTACTTC.

The rearrangement uses TRBV6-1 and TRBJ2-5; 7 positions match TRBD2. The CDR3 totals 14 residues. CDR1 is MNHNS, CDR2 SASEGT, per germline. The junction had 7 bases not matched to a gene; V was cut back by 4 bases and J by 5 bases. DNA of the CDR3: TGTGCCAGCAGTGCGGGAGGAGTAAGGGAGACCCAGTACTTC. Its translation: CASSAGGVRETQYF.

This clone occurred once. The chain carries TRBV6-5 and TRBJ1-2; TRBD1 aligns across 8 bases. The CDR3 sequence is 15 residues long. Per the germline V gene, CDR1 is MNHEY and CDR2 is SVGAGI. With V trimmed by 6 bases and J by 6 bases, 12 bases remained unmatched. The chain's CDR3 is CASSSGTGGLDGYTF. The CDR3 nucleotides read TGTGCCAGCAGCTCCGGGACAGGTGGCCTCGATGGCTACACCTTC.

This clone was found once. The CDR3 nucleotides are TGTGCCAGCAGCAAGAGGCGGGGGGCGTTGACTGATACGCAGTATTTT. The encoded protein is CASSKRRGALTDTQYF. The gene calls are TRBV11-3 and TRBJ2-3; 8 bases line up with TRBD2. Trimming cost V 5 bases and J 6 bases; bases outside gene matches: 13. The germline V gene has CDR1 SGHNT and CDR2 YENEEA. The CDR3 consists of 16 residues.

The CDR3 coding sequence is TGTGCCAGCAGTGACAATAGCGGGAGCTCTAATGAGCAGTTCTTC. Protein: CASSDNSGSSNEQFF. The V call is TRBV6-4, the J call TRBJ2-1; 9 bases fit TRBD2. The J segment lost 7 bases and the V segment lost 2 bases, leaving 6 bases of the junction unmatched. Germline V gene data show CDR1 as MRHNA and CDR2 as SNTAGT. This CDR3 comprises 15 residues.

The chain couples TRBV6-5 to TRBJ1-2; 8 bases are a match to TRBD1. The V and J ends lost 3 bases and 7 bases, in that order; junction bases with no gene match: 7. The CDR3 runs to 14 residues. Germline CDR1 and CDR2: MNHEY and SVGAGI. In DNA form, the CDR3 reads TGTGCCAGCAGTTATTCTGGGACAGGATCTGGCTACACCTTC. Its translation: CASSYSGTGSGYTF.

The chain combines TRBV7-2 with TRBJ1-1, with a possible D match to TRBD1 (6 bases). Germline V gives CDR1 SGHTA, CDR2 FQGNSA. The CDR3 is 11 amino acids. With 5 bases removed from V and 11 bases from J, the gap between germline ends came to 12 bases. CDR3 residues: CASSQGPWAFF. For the CDR3, the DNA is TGTGCCAGCAGCCAGGGGCCGTGGGCTTTCTTT.

This chain joins TRBV5-6 and TRBJ2-1; TRBD2 matches at 8 bases. CDR3 length: 16 amino acids. Germline CDR1 is SGHDT and CDR2 is YYEEEE. V lost 3 bases and J lost 0; bases outside the gene matches: 5. The CDR3 sequence is CASSSLAASSYNEQFF. The DNA of the CDR3 is TGTGCCAGCAGCTCACTAGCGGCAAGCTCCTACAATGAGCAGTTCTTC.

The chain is built from TRBV28 and TRBJ2-1, with 11 bases lining up with TRBD2. The CDR3 extends over 20 amino acids. The V gene end was trimmed by 6 bases and the J gene end by 6 bases; junction bases not matched to a gene: 22. CDR1 is MDHEN, CDR2 SYDVKM, per germline. The chain's CDR3 is CASRTRLAGKSYSGFNEQFF. The CDR3 DNA reads TGTGCCAGCAGGACCAGACTAGCGGGAAAATCTTACTCTGGGTTCAATGAGCAGTTCTTC.